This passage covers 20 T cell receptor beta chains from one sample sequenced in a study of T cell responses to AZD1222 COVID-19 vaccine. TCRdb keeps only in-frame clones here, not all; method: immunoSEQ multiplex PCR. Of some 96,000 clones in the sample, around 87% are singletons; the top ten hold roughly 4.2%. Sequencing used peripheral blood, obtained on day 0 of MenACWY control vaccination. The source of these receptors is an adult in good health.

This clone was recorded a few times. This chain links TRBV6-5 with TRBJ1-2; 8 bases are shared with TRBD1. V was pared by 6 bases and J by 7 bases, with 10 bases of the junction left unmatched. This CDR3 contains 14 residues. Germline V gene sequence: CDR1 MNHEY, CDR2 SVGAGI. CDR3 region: CASRETGEERGYTF. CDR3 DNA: TGTGCCAGCAGAGAGACAGGGGAGGAACGTGGCTACACCTTC.

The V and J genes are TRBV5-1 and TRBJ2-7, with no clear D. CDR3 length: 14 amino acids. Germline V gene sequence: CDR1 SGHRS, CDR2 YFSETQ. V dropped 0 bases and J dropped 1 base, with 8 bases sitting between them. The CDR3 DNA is TGCGCCAGCAGCTTGGGGGTTCCATCCTACGAGCAGTACTTC. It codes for CASSLGVPSYEQYF. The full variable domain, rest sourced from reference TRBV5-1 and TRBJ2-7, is KAGVTQTPRYLIKTRGQQVTLSCSPISGHRSVSWYQQTPGQGLQFLFEYFSETQRNKGNFPGRFSGRQFSNSRSEMNVSTLELGDSALYLCASSLGVPSYEQYFGPGTRLTVT.

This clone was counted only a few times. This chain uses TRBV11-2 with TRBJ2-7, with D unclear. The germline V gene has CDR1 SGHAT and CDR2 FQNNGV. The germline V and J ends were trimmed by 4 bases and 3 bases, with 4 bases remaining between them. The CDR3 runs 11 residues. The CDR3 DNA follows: TGTGCCAGCAGCTCCGTCTACGAGCAGTACTTC. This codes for CASSSVYEQYF. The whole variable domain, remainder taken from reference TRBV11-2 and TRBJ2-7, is EAGVAQSPRYKIIEKRQSVAFWCNPISGHATLYWYQQILGQGPKLLIQFQNNGVVDDSQLPKDRFSAERLKGVDSTLKIQPAKLEDSAVYLCASSSVYEQYFGPGTRLTVT.

Here the CDR3 reads CSASRMGVTYNSPLHF. Here the CDR3 DNA reads TGCAGTGCTAGTCGGATGGGCGTCACCTATAATTCACCCCTCCACTTT. The rearrangement joins TRBV20-1 to TRBJ1-6; D is uncertain. The CDR3 has 16 residues. The ends were cut back, 3 bases at V and 2 bases at J, with 14 bases in the middle. Germline assignment: CDR1 DFQATT and CDR2 SNEGSKA (reference sequence).

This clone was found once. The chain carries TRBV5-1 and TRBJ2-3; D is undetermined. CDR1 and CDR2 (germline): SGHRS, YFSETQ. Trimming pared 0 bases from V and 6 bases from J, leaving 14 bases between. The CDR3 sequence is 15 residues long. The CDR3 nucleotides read TGCGCCAGCAGCTTGGCACTTCGGAGATCCGATACGCAGTATTTT. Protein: CASSLALRRSDTQYF.

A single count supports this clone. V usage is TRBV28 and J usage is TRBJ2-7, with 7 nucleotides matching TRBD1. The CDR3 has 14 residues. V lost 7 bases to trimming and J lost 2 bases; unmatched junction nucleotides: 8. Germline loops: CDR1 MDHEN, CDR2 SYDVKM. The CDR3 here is CASIPPGGPYEQYF. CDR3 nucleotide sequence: TGTGCCAGCATCCCGCCAGGGGGACCCTACGAGCAGTACTTC.

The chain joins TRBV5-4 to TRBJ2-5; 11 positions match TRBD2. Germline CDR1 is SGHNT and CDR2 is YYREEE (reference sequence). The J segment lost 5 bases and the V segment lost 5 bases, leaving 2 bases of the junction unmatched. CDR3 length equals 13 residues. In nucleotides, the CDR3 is TGTGCCAGCAGTATAGCGGGGGGGGAGACCCAGTACTTC. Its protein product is CASSIAGGETQYF.

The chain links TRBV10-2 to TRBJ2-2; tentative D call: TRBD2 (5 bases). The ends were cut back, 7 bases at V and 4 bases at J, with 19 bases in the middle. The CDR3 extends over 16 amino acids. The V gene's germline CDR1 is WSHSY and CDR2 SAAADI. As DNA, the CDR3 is TGCGCCAGCAACATGAGTTGGGAGCCAGGCACCGGGGAGCTGTTTTTT. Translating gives CASNMSWEPGTGELFF.

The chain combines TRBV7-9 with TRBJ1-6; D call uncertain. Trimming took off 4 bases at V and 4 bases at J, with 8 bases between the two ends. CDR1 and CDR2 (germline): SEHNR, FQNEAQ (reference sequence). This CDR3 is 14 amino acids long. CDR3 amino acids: CASSSDGYNSPLHF. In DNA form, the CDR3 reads TGTGCCAGCAGCTCGGACGGATATAATTCACCCCTCCACTTT. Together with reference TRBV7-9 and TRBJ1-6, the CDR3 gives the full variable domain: DTGVSQNPRHKITKRGQNVTFRCDPISEHNRLYWYRQTLGQGPEFLTYFQNEAQLEKSRLLSDRFSAERPKGSFSTLEIQRTEQGDSAMYLCASSSDGYNSPLHFGNGTRLTVT.

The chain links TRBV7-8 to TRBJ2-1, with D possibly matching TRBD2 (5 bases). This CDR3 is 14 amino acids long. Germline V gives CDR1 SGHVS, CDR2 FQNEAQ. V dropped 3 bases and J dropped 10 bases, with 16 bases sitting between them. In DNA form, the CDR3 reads TGTGCCAGCAGCTTTGACGGGATGGCGACGGAGCAGTTCTTC. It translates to CASSFDGMATEQFF.

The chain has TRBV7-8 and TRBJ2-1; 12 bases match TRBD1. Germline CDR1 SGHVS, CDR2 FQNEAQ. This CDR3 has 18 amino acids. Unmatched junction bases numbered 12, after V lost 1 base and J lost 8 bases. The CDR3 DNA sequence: TGTGCCAGCAGCTTAGTGGTCCGCGGGACAGGGGGCATGGATGAGCAGTTCTTC. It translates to CASSLVVRGTGGMDEQFF. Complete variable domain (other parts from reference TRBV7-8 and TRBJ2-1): GAGVSQSPRYKVAKRGQDVALRCDPISGHVSLFWYQQALGQGPEFLTYFQNEAQLDKSGLPSDRFFAERPEGSVSTLKIQRTQQEDSAVYLCASSLVVRGTGGMDEQFFGPGTRLTVL.

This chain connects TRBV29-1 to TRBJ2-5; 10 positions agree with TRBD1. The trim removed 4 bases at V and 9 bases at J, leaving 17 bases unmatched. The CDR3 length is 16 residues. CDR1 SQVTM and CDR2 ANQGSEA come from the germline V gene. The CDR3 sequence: CSVGTGGSPSVMAQYF. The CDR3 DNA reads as TGCAGCGTTGGGACAGGGGGATCTCCCAGCGTAATGGCCCAGTACTTC.

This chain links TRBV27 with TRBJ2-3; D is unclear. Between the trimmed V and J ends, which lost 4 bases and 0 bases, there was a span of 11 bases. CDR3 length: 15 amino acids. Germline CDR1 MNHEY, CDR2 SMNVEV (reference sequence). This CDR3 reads CASSSPLDSTDTQYF. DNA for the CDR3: TGTGCCAGCAGTTCCCCACTGGACAGCACAGATACGCAGTATTTT.

The CDR3 spells CASSDFAYEQYF. Written as DNA, the CDR3 is TGTGCCAGCAGTGATTTTGCCTACGAGCAGTACTTC. The V gene is TRBV6-1, the J gene TRBJ2-7; D ambiguous. The CDR3 extends over 12 amino acids. Germline assignment: CDR1 MNHNS and CDR2 SASEGT. Trimming removed 3 bases at V and 2 bases at J, with 5 bases between.

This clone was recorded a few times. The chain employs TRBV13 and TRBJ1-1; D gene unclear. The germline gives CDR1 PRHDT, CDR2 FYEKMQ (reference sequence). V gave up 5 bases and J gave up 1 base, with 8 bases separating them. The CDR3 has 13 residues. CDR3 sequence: CASSPYRNTEAFF. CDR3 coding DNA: TGTGCCAGCAGCCCATATCGGAACACTGAAGCTTTCTTT.

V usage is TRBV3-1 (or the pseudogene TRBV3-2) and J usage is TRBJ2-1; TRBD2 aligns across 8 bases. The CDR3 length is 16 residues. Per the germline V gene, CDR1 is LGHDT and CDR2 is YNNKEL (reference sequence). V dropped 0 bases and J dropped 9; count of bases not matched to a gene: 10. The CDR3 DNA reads TGTGCCAGCAGCCAAGATATAACTAGCGGTATGGTTGAGCAGTTCTTC. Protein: CASSQDITSGMVEQFF.

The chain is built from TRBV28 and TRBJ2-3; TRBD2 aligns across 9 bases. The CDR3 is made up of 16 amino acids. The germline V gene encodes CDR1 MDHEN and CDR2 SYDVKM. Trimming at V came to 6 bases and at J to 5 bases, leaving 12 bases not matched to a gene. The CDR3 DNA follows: TGTGCCAGCAGCCGACGATGGACTAGCGATAGAGATACGCAGTATTTT. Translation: CASSRRWTSDRDTQYF.

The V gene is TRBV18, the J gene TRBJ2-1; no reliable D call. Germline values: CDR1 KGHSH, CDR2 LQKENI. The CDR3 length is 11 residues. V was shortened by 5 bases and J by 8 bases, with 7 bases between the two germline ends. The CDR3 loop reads CASSIEYEQFF. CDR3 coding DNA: TGTGCCAGCTCAATCGAGTATGAGCAGTTCTTC.

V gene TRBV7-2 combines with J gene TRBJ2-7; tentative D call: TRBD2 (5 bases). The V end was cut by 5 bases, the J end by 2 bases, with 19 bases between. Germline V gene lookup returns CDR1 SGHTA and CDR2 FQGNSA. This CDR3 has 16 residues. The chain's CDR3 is CASSPRKAAHPYEQYF. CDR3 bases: TGTGCCAGCAGCCCCCGGAAAGCGGCCCACCCCTACGAGCAGTACTTC.

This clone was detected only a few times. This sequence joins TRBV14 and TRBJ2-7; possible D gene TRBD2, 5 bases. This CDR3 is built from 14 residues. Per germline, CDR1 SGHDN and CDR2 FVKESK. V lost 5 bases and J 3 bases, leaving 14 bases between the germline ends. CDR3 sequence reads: CASSSLLGSYEQYF. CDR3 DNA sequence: TGTGCCAGCAGCTCTCTCTTGGGGAGCTACGAGCAGTACTTC.